This T cell receptor beta chain appears in the sequencing data of a study of beta chain features in type 1 diabetes. Study-wide results and caveats: Shorter TCRB CDR3s, moderately but significantly so, marked every one of the four CD4+ subsets in Type 1 diabetes patients. Whether HLA type affects TCRB rearrangement stayed undetermined in the present work.

The study reverse transcribed the entire isolated RNA, so it sequenced expressed TCRB transcripts. The repertoire was sequenced with immunoSEQ multiplex PCR; TCRdb's copy has only in-frame clones and lacks some. The table has around 400,000 clones, more than 12% seen once. CDR3 length: 13 amino acids. The germline V and J ends were trimmed by 2 bases and 6 bases, with 11 bases remaining between them. The germline CDR1 and CDR2 sequences are LGHNA and YNFKEQ. This clone turned up a few times. Its cognate antigen is unknown. Averaging approximately 0.11 L, one heparinised blood draw was given by each donor. Via CD45RO/CCR7/CD25/CD127/CD95/CD27, cells of the CD4+ naive, central memory, regulatory and stem cell-like memory subsets were sorted.

The sequence came from a woman between 18 and 29 years old in good health. The V call is TRBV4-2, the J call TRBJ2-7, with D hard to call. The sequencing input was naive CD4+ T cells from blood. The CDR3 spells CASSQFSLREQYF. DNA for the CDR3: TGTGCCAGCAGCCAATTTTCGCTGCGCGAGCAGTACTTC.